These 12 T cell receptor beta chains originate from one sample sequenced in a study of blood T cell repertoires in COVID-19. Profiling relied on immunoSEQ multiplex PCR, and the TCRdb table lists in-frame clones only, not all of them. The sample holds about 260,000 clones; about 87% are singletons and the top ten take roughly 3.7%. Sequencing used peripheral blood. These receptors originate from a woman between 35 and 50 years old with acute or convalescent COVID-19.

This chain uses TRBV5-1 with TRBJ1-1; 8 bases are shared with TRBD1. Germline V CDR1 and CDR2: SGHRS, YFSETQ. This CDR3 has 15 amino acids. The trim removed 7 bases at V and 3 bases at J, leaving 11 bases unmatched. CDR3 bases: TGCGCCAGCCGCGGAAACAGGGGGTTCTACACTGAAGCTTTCTTT. Residues: CASRGNRGFYTEAFF.

As DNA, the CDR3 is TGTGCCAGCAGTGGTGGATCGGGCAGGGGGCCGTATCAGCCCCAGCATTTT. It yields the protein CASSGGSGRGPYQPQHF. The J gene is TRBJ1-5, the V gene TRBV2; 8 bases align to TRBD1. The CDR3 has 17 amino acids. The V and J ends lost 4 bases and 5 bases, in that order; junction bases with no gene match: 13. In germline, CDR1 is SNHLY, CDR2 FYNNEI.

The chain couples TRBV11-3 to TRBJ1-2, with 8 bases that match TRBD1. Germline V gene data show CDR1 as SGHNT and CDR2 as YENEEA. V trimming: 1 base; J trimming: 0 bases; junction bases outside the gene matches: 10. CDR3 length: 18 residues. The CDR3 loop reads CASSLGPGTGGPNYGYTF. The CDR3 nucleotides are TGTGCCAGCAGCTTAGGCCCCGGGACAGGCGGTCCTAACTATGGCTACACCTTC.

The chain links TRBV2 to TRBJ1-5; the match to TRBD1 covers 8 bases. CDR1 is SNHLY, CDR2 FYNNEI, per germline. This CDR3 contains 14 residues. V trimming: 5 bases; J trimming: 7 bases; junction bases outside the gene matches: 7. CDR3 in DNA: TGTGCCAGCAGTACGGACAGGGAACGCCAGCCCCAGCATTTT. Translation gives CASSTDRERQPQHF.

The CDR3 loop is CASRLQESSYNSPLHF. CDR3 coding DNA: TGTGCCAGCAGACTACAGGAGAGCTCCTATAATTCACCCCTCCACTTT. The chain combines TRBV28 with TRBJ1-6, with D perhaps matching TRBD1 (5 bases). The V end was cut by 6 bases, the J end by 0 bases, with 12 bases between. This CDR3 has 16 residues. Germline V CDR1 and CDR2: MDHEN, SYDVKM. Full variable domain (missing parts from reference TRBV28 and TRBJ1-6): DVKVTQSSRYLVKRTGEKVFLECVQDMDHENMFWYRQDPGLGLRLIYFSYDVKMKEKGDIPEGYSVSREKKERFSLILESASTNQTSMYLCASRLQESSYNSPLHFGNGTRLTVT.

This chain connects TRBV15 to TRBJ1-5; D is ambiguous. Germline V lookup: CDR1 LNHNV, CDR2 YYDKDF (reference sequence). This CDR3 comprises 14 residues. Between the trimmed V and J ends, which lost 4 bases and 7 bases, there was a span of 14 bases. This chain's CDR3 is CATSKTSPGQPQHF. In DNA form, the CDR3 reads TGTGCCACCAGCAAAACCTCCCCGGGGCAGCCCCAGCATTTT.

This clone appeared once. The chain uses TRBV5-6 and TRBJ2-3; D unresolved. The germline CDR1 and CDR2 sequences are SGHDT and YYEEEE. V was shortened by 1 base and J by 2 bases, with 11 bases between the two germline ends. The CDR3 is 15 residues long. CDR3 bases: TGTGCCAGCAGCTTGCCTATCTTCCCCACAGATACGCAGTATTTT. Translation gives CASSLPIFPTDTQYF.

This chain joins TRBV20-1 and TRBJ1-2, with D uncertain. Germline CDR1 DFQATT, CDR2 SNEGSKA (reference sequence). The CDR3 extends over 15 amino acids. The V gene lost 3 bases and the J gene lost 2 bases, with 16 bases spanning the gap. The DNA for the CDR3 is TGCAGTGCTAGTCGGACTAACGAAAACAACTATGGCTACACCTTC. It yields the protein CSASRTNENNYGYTF.

This clone was picked up one time. The V and J genes are TRBV30 and TRBJ1-2; D is ambiguous. Germline values: CDR1 GTSNPN, CDR2 SVGIG (reference sequence). V was shortened by 0 bases and J by 0 bases, with 17 bases between the two germline ends. The CDR3 totals 17 residues. The CDR3 protein is CAWSVYPPGEANYGYTF. The CDR3 region has the DNA TGTGCCTGGAGTGTATACCCCCCGGGAGAAGCTAACTATGGCTACACCTTC.

The chain uses TRBV3-1 (or the pseudogene TRBV3-2) and TRBJ1-5, with D perhaps matching TRBD1 (6 bases). CDR1 LGHDT and CDR2 YNNKEL come from the germline V gene (reference sequence). V was trimmed by 4 bases and J by 6 bases, leaving 10 bases between them. The CDR3 has 13 residues. CDR3 in DNA: TGTGCCAGCAGCCCTAGAGGGGGTCAGCCCCAGCATTTT. It encodes CASSPRGGQPQHF.

V gene TRBV19 combines with J gene TRBJ2-1, with TRBD2 matching 13 bases. The CDR3 covers 14 residues. J lost 8 bases, V lost 9 bases, and 7 bases had no gene match. In germline, CDR1 is LNHDA, CDR2 SQIVND (reference sequence). CDR3 coding DNA: TGTGCCAGCGGACTAGCGGGGGCCGCCCATGAGCAGTTCTTC. It specifies CASGLAGAAHEQFF.

This sequence joins TRBV3-1 (or the pseudogene TRBV3-2) and TRBJ1-1; tentative D call: TRBD1 (5 bases). In germline, CDR1 is LGHDT, CDR2 YNNKEL (reference sequence). Trimming pared 3 bases from V and 6 bases from J, leaving 17 bases between. The CDR3 has 15 amino acids. The CDR3 bases are TGTGCCAGCAGCCATCACGTTCTTTTAGGGGCTGAAGCTTTCTTT. As protein: CASSHHVLLGAEAFF.